One sample yielded the 9 T cell receptor beta chains listed below, sequenced in a study of blood T cell repertoires in COVID-19. TCRdb's copy holds only in-frame clones and misses some; the assay was immunoSEQ multiplex PCR. The sample holds about 210,000 clones, about 83% seen once. Sequenced input: peripheral blood. These receptors were collected from a man aged 45-65 years with active or convalescent COVID-19.

This rearrangement joins TRBV5-6 to TRBJ1-4, with unresolved D. V shed 2 bases and J shed 0 bases, with 11 bases lying between them. CDR3 length: 16 amino acids. Germline assignment: CDR1 SGHDT and CDR2 YYEEEE. The DNA of the CDR3 is TGTGCCAGCAGCTTTATTACGGGTGCAACTAATGAAAAACTGTTTTTT. Its translation is CASSFITGATNEKLFF.

The chain has TRBV18 and TRBJ1-4; 7 positions match TRBD1. The trim removed 4 bases at V and 7 bases at J, leaving 3 bases unmatched. This CDR3 is 13 amino acids long. Per germline, CDR1 KGHSH and CDR2 LQKENI. In DNA form, the CDR3 reads TGTGCCAGCTCACAGGGGGCTACTGAAAAACTGTTTTTT. This encodes CASSQGATEKLFF.

The chain is built from TRBV4-1 and TRBJ2-7; no reliable D call. Germline V gene data show CDR1 as MGHRA and CDR2 as YSYEKL. The CDR3 loop spans 17 amino acids. Trimming removed 1 base from V and 4 bases from J, with 20 bases in between. The CDR3 loop reads CASSQVSGPDNAYEQYF. The CDR3 DNA is TGCGCCAGCAGCCAAGTGAGTGGGCCGGATAATGCTTACGAGCAGTACTTC.

This clone was found once. The rearrangement links TRBV29-1 to TRBJ1-1; 7 bases line up with TRBD1. This CDR3 comprises 15 residues. Trimming removed 4 bases from V and 0 bases from J; junction bases left unmatched: 8. CDR1 is SQVTM, CDR2 ANQGSEA, per germline. CDR3 residues: CSVVQGMMLNTEAFF. CDR3 DNA: TGCAGCGTTGTACAGGGGATGATGTTGAACACTGAAGCTTTCTTT.

The rearrangement uses TRBV5-1 and TRBJ2-3; D call uncertain. V lost 4 bases, J lost 2 bases, and 8 bases lay in between. In germline, CDR1 is SGHRS, CDR2 YFSETQ. The length of the CDR3 is 13 residues. DNA of the CDR3: TGCGCCAGCAGCGGTGGGCCCACAGATACGCAGTATTTT. This gives the protein CASSGGPTDTQYF.

This CDR3 is CASSRQGAYEQYF. DNA of the CDR3: TGTGCCAGCAGCCGACAGGGGGCCTACGAGCAGTACTTC. The chain combines TRBV7-2 with TRBJ2-7; 9 positions match TRBD1. The CDR3 is 13 residues long. V dropped 5 bases and J dropped 2; count of bases not matched to a gene: 1. Germline CDR1 reads SGHTA; CDR2 reads FQGNSA.

The CDR3 nucleotides are TGTGCCAGTAGTCCAGGAGGGGGAAACACCATATATTTT. Its protein is CASSPGGGNTIYF. The chain combines TRBV19 with TRBJ1-3; D remains ambiguous. The germline gives CDR1 LNHDA, CDR2 SQIVND (reference sequence). CDR3 size: 13 residues. Trimming took 5 bases from V and 4 from J, leaving 9 bases between them.

The J gene is TRBJ2-7, the V gene TRBV3-1 (or the pseudogene TRBV3-2), with D tentatively TRBD1 (6 bases). Germline loops: CDR1 LGHDT, CDR2 YNNKEL (reference sequence). The ends were cut back, 4 bases at V and 2 bases at J, with 15 bases in the middle. The CDR3 contains 15 residues. DNA of the CDR3: TGTGCCAGCAGCCTTGGGGGCGGACAGACCTACGAGCAGTACTTC. Encoded protein: CASSLGGGQTYEQYF.

The J gene is TRBJ1-3, the V gene TRBV6-5; the D gene is possibly TRBD1 (6 bases). This CDR3 region has 14 residues. Per germline, CDR1 MNHEY and CDR2 SVGAGI. V was clipped by 7 bases and J by 2 bases, with 12 bases between them. The DNA for the CDR3 is TGTGCCAGCATCAGGACAGATCCTGGAAACACCATATATTTT. Protein: CASIRTDPGNTIYF.